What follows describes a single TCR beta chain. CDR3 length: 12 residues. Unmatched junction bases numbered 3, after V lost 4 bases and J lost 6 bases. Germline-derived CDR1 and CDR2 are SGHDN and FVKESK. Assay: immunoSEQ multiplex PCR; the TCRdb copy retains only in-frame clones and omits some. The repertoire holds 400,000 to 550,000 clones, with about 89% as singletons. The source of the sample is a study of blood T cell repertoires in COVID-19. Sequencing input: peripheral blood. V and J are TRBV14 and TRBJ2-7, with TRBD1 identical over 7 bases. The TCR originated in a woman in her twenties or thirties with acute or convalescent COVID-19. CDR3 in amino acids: CASSRGGGEQYF. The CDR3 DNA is TGTGCCAGCAGCCGAGGGGGCGGCGAGCAGTACTTC.